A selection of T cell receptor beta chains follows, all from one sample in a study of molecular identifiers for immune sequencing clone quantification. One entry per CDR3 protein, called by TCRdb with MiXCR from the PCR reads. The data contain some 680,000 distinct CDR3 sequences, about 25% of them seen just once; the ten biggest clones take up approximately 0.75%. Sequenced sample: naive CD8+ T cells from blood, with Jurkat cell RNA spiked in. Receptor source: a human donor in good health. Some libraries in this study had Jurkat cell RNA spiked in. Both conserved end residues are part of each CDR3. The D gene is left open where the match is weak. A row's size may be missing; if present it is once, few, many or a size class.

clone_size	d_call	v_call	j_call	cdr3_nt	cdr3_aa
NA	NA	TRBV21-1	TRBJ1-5	TGTGCCAGCAGCAAAAACCAGGGGGCTGGCAATCAGCCCCAGCATTTT	CASSKNQGAGNQPQHF
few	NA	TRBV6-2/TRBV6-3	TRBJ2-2	TGTGCCAGCAGTTACGATGGGGGCACCGGGGAGCTGTTTTTT	CASSYDGGTGELFF
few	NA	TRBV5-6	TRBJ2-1	TGTGCCAGCAACACAGCCGCCACCTACAATGAGCAGTTCTTC	CASNTAATYNEQFF
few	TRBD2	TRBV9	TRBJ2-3	TGTGCCAGCAGCGCGGGGACTAGCGGGGGGGTAGCAGATACGCAGTATTTT	CASSAGTSGGVADTQYF
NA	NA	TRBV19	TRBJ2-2	TGTGCCAGTAGTATAGGAGGCAGGGACCCCACCGGGGAGCTGTTTTTT	CASSIGGRDPTGELFF
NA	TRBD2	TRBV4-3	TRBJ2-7	TGCGCCAGCAGCCAAGCCCCCGCCGGCGGGGGGGGCGAGCAGTGCTTC	CASSQAPAGGGGEQCF
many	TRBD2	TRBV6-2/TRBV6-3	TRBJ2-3	TGTGCCAGCAGTTACTCGACTAGCTCGGATACGCAGTATTTT	CASSYSTSSDTQYF
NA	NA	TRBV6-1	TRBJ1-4	TGTGCCAGCAGCGATCAGCCTCGGGGAGCAACTAATGAAAAACTGTTTTTT	CASSDQPRGATNEKLFF
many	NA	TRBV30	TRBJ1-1	TGTGCCTGGAGTCCGGTTAGGCCTGAAGCTTTCTTT	CAWSPVRPEAFF
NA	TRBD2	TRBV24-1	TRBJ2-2	TGTGCCACCAGGGCCGGGACTAGCGGCGCCCTCCCTAACACCGGGGAGCTGTTTTTT	CATRAGTSGALPNTGELFF
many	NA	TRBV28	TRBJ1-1	TGTGCCAGCAGCTTCCGGAACACTGAAGCTTTCTTT	CASSFRNTEAFF
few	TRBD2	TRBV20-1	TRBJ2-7	TGCAGTGCTAGAGTACTAGCGGGGGGCGAGCAGTACTTC	CSARVLAGGEQYF
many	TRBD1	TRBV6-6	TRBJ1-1	TGTGCCAGCAGTTCACAGGGGGCAAGAGAAGCTTTCTTT	CASSSQGAREAFF
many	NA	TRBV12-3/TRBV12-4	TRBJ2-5	TGTGCCAGCAGTTTGGAGGGGATCGAAGGGTTCCAGTACTTC	CASSLEGIEGFQYF
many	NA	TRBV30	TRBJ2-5	TGTGCCTGGAGTGTCGGTAGCGGCCAAGAGACCCAGTACTTC	CAWSVGSGQETQYF
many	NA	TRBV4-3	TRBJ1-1	TGCGCCAGCAGCCAAGATCGAGGGGCCCTGGTTGCTGAAGCTTTCTTT	CASSQDRGALVAEAFF
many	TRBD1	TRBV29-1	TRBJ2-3	TGCAGCGTTTTTTGGGACAGGGTGGCAGATACGCAGTATTTT	CSVFWDRVADTQYF
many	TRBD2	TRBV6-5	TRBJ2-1	TGTGCCAGCAGTTACTCGAGCCCAGCGGGAGGGTACAATGAGCAGTTCTTC	CASSYSSPAGGYNEQFF
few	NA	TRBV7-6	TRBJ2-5	TGTGCCAGCAGCTTATTCGGTGGGGGTGAAGAGACCCAGTACTTC	CASSLFGGGEETQYF
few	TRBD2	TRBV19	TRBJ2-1	TGTGCCAGTATTAGGACTAGCGGGGGTCCTGAGCAGTTCTTC	CASIRTSGGPEQFF
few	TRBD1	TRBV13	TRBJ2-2	TGTGCCAGCAGCTTAGGCCCCAGGGGGACCGGGGAGCTGTTTTTT	CASSLGPRGTGELFF
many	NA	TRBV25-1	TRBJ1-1	TGTGCCAGCAGCGCCCCAACGAACACTGAAGCTTTCTTT	CASSAPTNTEAFF
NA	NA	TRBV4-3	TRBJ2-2	TGCGCCAGCAGCTATGGGACGGCAGGGAGCGGGGAGCTGTTTTTT	CASSYGTAGSGELFF
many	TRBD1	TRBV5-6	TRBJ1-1	TGTGCCAGCAGCTCCCTGCTGGACAGGGTCGCTTTCTTT	CASSSLLDRVAFF
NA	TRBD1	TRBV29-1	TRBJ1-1	TGCAGCGTTCAGCTTGCGTCTTTGGGCGGGACAGATAAAGCTTTCTTT	CSVQLASLGGTDKAFF
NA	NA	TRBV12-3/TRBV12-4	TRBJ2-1	TGTGCCAGCAGTTTAGCGCTCGGGGTTGGGGGGAATGAGCAGTTCTTC	CASSLALGVGGNEQFF
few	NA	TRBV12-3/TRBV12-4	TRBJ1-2	TGTGCCAGCAGTTTAGGGCCCGCTACACCTTTAGGCTACACCTTC	CASSLGPATPLGYTF
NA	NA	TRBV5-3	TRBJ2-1	TGTGCCAGCAGCTTCGCGGGCAGCCCGACGAGCTCCTACAATGAGCAGTTCTTC	CASSFAGSPTSSYNEQFF
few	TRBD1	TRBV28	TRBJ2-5	TGTGCCAGCCTACGTAGACAGGGTGAGACCCAGTACTTC	CASLRRQGETQYF
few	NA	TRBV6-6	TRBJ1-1	TGTGCCAGCAGTTACTCGAAGCTGGGAGGGATGGAAGCTTTCTTT	CASSYSKLGGMEAFF
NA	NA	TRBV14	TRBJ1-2	TGTGCCAGCAGCTCCGTCGGGGGCGCGGCCCTCTATGGCTACACCTTC	CASSSVGGAALYGYTF
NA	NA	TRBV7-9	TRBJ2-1	TGTGCCAGCAGCCATAGACAGAGCTCCTACAATGAGCAGTTCTTC	CASSHRQSSYNEQFF
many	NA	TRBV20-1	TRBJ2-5	TGCAGTGCTAGAGATACACCGTACCAAGAGACCCAGTACTTC	CSARDTPYQETQYF
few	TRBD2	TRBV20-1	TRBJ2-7	TGCAGTGCTAGAGAGTCTGGGGGGGGCTACGAGCAGTACTTC	CSARESGGGYEQYF
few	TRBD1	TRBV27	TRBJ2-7	TGTGCCAGCAGTTTGGGGCCAGGGGGCGCCGAGCAGTACTTC	CASSLGPGGAEQYF
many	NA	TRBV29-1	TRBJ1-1	TGCAGCGCCAGCCCTGAAGCTTTCTTT	CSASPEAFF
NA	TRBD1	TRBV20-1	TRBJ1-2	TGCAGTTCCTCCCCAGGGGGGGCTGCTGGCTACACCTTC	CSSSPGGAAGYTF
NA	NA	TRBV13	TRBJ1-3	TGTGCCAGCAGCCCCCCGGCGGGGATCGGAAACACCATATATTTT	CASSPPAGIGNTIYF
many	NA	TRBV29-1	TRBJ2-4	TGCAGCGTTGAGTGGTTTGAGGGTGAGGGGAACATTCAGTACTTC	CSVEWFEGEGNIQYF
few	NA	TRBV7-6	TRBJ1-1	TGTGCCAGCAGCTTAGCAGGGGAAGCTGAAGCTTTCTTT	CASSLAGEAEAFF
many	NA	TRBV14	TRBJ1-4	TGTGCCAGCAGCCAAGACACGTCCCTCCTTAATGAAAAACTGTTTTTT	CASSQDTSLLNEKLFF
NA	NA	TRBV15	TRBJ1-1	TGTGCCACCAGCAAGGTCCCCATTTATAGCACTGAAGCTTTCTTT	CATSKVPIYSTEAFF
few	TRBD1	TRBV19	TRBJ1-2	TGTGCCAGTAGTAACCGGGACAGGGGTAACGGCTATGGCTACACCTTC	CASSNRDRGNGYGYTF
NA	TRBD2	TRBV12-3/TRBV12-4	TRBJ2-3	TGTGCCGGCAGTCTAGCGGGAGGATTAGATACGCAGTGTTTT	CAGSLAGGLDTQCF
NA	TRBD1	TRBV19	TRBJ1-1	TGTGCCAGTAGTATACTACTTCCCCTGCAAGGGGGCACGGGAGCTTTCTTT	CASSILLPLQGGTGAFF
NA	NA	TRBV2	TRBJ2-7	TGTGCCAGCAGTGAACGGGGATTTTCGACCTACGAGCAGTACTTC	CASSERGFSTYEQYF
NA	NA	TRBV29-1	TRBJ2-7	TGCAGCGCCGCGGAGGGGGAAAGCTGCGAGCAGTGCTTC	CSAAEGESCEQCF
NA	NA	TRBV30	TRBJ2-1	TGTGCCTGGAGTGGGACAGCCTACAATGAGCAGTTCTTC	CAWSGTAYNEQFF
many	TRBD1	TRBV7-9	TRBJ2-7	TGTGCCAGCAGCCCAGGACAGGGGCGATCCTACGAGCAGTACTTC	CASSPGQGRSYEQYF